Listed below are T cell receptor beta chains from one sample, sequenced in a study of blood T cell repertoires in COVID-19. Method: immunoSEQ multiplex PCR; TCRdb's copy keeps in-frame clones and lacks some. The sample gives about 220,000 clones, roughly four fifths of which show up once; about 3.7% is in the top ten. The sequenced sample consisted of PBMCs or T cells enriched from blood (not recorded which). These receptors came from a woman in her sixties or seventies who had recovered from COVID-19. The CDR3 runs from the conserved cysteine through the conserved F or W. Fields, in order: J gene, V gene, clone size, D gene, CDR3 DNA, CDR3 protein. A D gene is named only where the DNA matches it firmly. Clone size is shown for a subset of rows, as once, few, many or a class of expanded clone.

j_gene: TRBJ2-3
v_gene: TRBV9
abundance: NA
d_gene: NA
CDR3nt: TGTGCCAGCAGCCGGGAGCGCCTGTTTCGTGCAGATACGCAGTATTTT
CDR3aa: CASSRERLFRADTQYF

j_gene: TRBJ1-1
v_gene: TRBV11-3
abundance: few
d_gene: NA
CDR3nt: TGTGCCAGCAGCTTAATCGGGGGCACTGAAGCTTTCTTT
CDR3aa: CASSLIGGTEAFF

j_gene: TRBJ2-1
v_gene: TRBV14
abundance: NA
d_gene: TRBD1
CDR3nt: TGTGCCAGCAGCCAACAGGGGGCCCTTAATGAGCAGTTCTTC
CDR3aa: CASSQQGALNEQFF

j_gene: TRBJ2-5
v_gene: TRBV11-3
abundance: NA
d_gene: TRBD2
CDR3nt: TGTGCCAGCAGCTTGGGACTAGCGGGAGAGGGAGAGACCCAGTACTTC
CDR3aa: CASSLGLAGEGETQYF

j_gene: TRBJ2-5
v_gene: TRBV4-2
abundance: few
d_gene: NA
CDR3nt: TGTGCCAGCAGCCAGGAGCGGGCTCAAGAGACCCAGTACTTC
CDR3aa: CASSQERAQETQYF

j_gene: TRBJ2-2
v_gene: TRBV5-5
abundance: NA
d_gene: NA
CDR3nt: TGTGCCAGCAGCTTTAGAAGAACGAACACCGGGGAGCTGTTTTTT
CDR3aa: CASSFRRTNTGELFF

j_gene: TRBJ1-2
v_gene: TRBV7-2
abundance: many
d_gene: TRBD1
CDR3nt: TGTGCCAGCAGACCGACAGGGATCTATGGCTACACCTTC
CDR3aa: CASRPTGIYGYTF

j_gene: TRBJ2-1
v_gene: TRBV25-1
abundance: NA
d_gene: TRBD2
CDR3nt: TGTGCCAGCAGTTTTCTAGCGGGAGTCTACAATGAGCAGTTCTTC
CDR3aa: CASSFLAGVYNEQFF

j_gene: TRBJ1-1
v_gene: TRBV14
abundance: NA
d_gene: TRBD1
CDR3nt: TGTGCCAGCAGCCAGGCCGGGACAGGGGACCGCGGGACTGAAGCTTTCTTT
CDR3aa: CASSQAGTGDRGTEAFF

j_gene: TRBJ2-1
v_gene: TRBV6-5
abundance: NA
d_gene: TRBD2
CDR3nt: TGTGCCAGCAGTACTGGACTAGTCCCACGGGAGCAGTTCTTC
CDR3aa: CASSTGLVPREQFF

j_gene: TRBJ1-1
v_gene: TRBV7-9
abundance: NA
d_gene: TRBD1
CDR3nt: TGTGCCAGCAGCTTAAGACAGGGCAAGACTGAAGCTTTCTTT
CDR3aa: CASSLRQGKTEAFF

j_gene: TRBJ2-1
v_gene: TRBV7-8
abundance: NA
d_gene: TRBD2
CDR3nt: TGTGCCAGCAGCTTGGCCGCTAGCGGGGAGGGTGAGCAGTTCTTC
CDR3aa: CASSLAASGEGEQFF

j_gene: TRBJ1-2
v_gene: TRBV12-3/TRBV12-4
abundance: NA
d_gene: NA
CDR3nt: TGTGCCAGCAGTTCGGGTGTTGGCTACACCTTC
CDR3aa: CASSSGVGYTF

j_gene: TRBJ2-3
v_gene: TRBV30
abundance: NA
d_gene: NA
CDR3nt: TGTGCCTGGGCTGACGGGACTAGCACAGATACGCAGTATTTT
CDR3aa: CAWADGTSTDTQYF

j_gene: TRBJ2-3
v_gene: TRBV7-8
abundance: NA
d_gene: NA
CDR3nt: TGTGCCAGCAGCGTAGGGACTGGCGGAACAGATACGCAGTATTTT
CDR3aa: CASSVGTGGTDTQYF

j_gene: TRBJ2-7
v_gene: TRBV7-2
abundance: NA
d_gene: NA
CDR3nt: TGTGCCAGCAGCTCCGAGTTTACCCTGGGGCTAAGAGTGCAGTACTTC
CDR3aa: CASSSEFTLGLRVQYF

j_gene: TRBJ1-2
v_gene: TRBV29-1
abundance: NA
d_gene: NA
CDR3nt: TGCAGCGCCGACAGTGACAGTAGGACCTACTACACCTTC
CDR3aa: CSADSDSRTYYTF

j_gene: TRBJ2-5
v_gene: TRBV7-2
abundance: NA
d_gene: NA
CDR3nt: TGTGCCAGCAGCCCGAGTGGGGCGGGGCACCAAGAGACCCAGTACTTC
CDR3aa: CASSPSGAGHQETQYF

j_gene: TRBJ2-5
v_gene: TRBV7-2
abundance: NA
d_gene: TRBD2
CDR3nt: TGTGCCAGCAGCCCGCGGGGGGGCCTTAGGGAGACCCAGTACTTC
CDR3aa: CASSPRGGLRETQYF

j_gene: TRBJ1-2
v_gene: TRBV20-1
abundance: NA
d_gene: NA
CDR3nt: TGCAGTGCTACTGCAGAAAATGGCTACACCTTC
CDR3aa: CSATAENGYTF

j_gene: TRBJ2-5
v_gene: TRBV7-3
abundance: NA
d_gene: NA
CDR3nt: TGTGCCAGCAGCTTAACGGTCGGGGGTGGAGAGACCCAGTACTTC
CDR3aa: CASSLTVGGGETQYF

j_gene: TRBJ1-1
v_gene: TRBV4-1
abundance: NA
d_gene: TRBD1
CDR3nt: TGCGCCAGCAGCCCATTCCACAGGGGGAACATGAACACTGAAGCTTTCTTT
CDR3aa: CASSPFHRGNMNTEAFF

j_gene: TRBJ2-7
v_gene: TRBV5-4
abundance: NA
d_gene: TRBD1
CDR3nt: TGTGCCAGCAGCTTGACAGGGGTTGCCTACGAGCAGTACTTC
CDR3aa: CASSLTGVAYEQYF

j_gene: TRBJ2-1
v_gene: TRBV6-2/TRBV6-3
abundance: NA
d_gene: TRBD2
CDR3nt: TGTGCCAGCAGTCCCTCTGGGACTAGCCCGAGGAGCTCCTACAATGAGCAGTTCTTC
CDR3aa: CASSPSGTSPRSSYNEQFF

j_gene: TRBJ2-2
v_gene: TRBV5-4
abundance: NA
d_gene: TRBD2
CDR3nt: TGTGCCAGCAGCCTCCCTAGCGGGAGGACCACCGGGGAGCTGTTTTTT
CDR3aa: CASSLPSGRTTGELFF

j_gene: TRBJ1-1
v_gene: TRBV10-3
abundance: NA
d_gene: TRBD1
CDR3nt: TGTGCCATCAGATCCGGGACAGGGGGTGTTTTTTCCACTGAAGCTTTCTTT
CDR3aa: CAIRSGTGGVFSTEAFF

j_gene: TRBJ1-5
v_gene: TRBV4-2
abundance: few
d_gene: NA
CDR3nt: TGTGCCAGCAGCCAAGATCTGACGGGCAGGGGCTACAATCAGCCCCAGCATTTT
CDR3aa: CASSQDLTGRGYNQPQHF

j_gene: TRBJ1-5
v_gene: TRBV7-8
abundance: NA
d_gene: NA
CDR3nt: TGTGCCAGCAGCTTAAGCGGGACCTCAAATCAGCCCCAGCATTTT
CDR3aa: CASSLSGTSNQPQHF

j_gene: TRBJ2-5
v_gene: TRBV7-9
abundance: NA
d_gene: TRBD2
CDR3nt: TGTGCCAGCAGCTCGACTAGCGGGGGGGCTAGGGAGACCCAGTACTTC
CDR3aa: CASSSTSGGARETQYF

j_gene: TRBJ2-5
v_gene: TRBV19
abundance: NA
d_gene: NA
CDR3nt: TGTGCCAGTAGTATAATGGGCAGATCCACAGAGACCCAGTACTTC
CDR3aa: CASSIMGRSTETQYF

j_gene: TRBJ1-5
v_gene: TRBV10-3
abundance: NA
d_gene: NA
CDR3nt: TGTGCCGCCGGGGAGTATAGCAATCAGCCCCAGCATTTT
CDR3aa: CAAGEYSNQPQHF

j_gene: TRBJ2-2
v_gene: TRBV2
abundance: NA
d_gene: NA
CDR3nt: TGTGCCAGTACCTACAGGGAATCCGGGGAGCTGTTTTTT
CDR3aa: CASTYRESGELFF

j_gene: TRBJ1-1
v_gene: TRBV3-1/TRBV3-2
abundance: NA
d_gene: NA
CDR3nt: TGTGCCAGCAGCCAGCCCACTGGGAACACTGAAGCTTTCTTT
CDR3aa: CASSQPTGNTEAFF

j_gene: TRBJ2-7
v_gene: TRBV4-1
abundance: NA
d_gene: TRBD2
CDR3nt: TGCGCCAGCAGCCAAGTAGGACTAGCGGCTGAGCAGTACTTC
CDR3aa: CASSQVGLAAEQYF

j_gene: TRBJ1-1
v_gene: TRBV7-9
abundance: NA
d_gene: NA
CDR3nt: TGTGCCAGCAGCTTAGCCGGGTGGACTGAAGCTTTCTTT
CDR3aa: CASSLAGWTEAFF

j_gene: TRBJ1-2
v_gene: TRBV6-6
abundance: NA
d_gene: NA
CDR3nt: TGTGCCAGCAGAATGGGCCTCGAGGGCGCTGGCTACACCTTC
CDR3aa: CASRMGLEGAGYTF

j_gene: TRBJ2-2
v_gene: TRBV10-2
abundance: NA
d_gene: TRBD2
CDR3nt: TGCGCCAGCAGTGAAGCGGGACTAGCGGGAGGGCCGAACACCGGGGAGCTGTTTTTT
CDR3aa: CASSEAGLAGGPNTGELFF

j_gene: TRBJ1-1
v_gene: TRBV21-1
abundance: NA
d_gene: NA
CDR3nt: TGTGCCAGCAGCAAAAAGTCCCGCGGGAGTACTGAAGCTTTCTTT
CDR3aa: CASSKKSRGSTEAFF

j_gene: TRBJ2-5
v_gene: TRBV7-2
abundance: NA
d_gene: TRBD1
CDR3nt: TGTGCCAGCAGCTCCACACAGGGGATGGAGACCCAGTACTTC
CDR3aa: CASSSTQGMETQYF

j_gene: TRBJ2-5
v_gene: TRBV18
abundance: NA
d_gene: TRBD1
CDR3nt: TGTGCCAGCTCAGCCGGGACAGGGGATGGAGAGACCCAGTACTTC
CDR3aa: CASSAGTGDGETQYF

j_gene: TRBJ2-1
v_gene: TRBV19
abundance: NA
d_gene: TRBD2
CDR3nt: TGTGCCAGTAGTACCGGACTAGCGGGGGATGAGCAGTTCTTC
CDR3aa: CASSTGLAGDEQFF

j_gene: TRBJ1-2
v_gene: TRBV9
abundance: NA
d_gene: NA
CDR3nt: TGTGCCAGCAGCGTCGGACAGAGTAGTTATGGCTACACCTTC
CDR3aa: CASSVGQSSYGYTF

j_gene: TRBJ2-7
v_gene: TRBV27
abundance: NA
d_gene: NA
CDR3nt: TGTGCCAGCAGTTTGGCGACGGGATCCTACGAGCAGTACTTC
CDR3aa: CASSLATGSYEQYF

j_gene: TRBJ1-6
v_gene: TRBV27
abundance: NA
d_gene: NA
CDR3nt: TGTGCCAGCAGACTACAGGGTAATAATTCACCCCTCCACTTT
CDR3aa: CASRLQGNNSPLHF

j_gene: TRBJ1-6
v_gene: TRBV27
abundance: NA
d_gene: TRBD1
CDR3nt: TGTGCCAGCAGTTTAGTGGGAGGGACAGGGGATTCACCCCTCCACTTT
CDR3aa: CASSLVGGTGDSPLHF

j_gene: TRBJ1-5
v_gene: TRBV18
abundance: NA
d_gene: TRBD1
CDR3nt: TGTGCCAGCTCATCGACAGGGCCCAATCAGCCCCAGCATTTT
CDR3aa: CASSSTGPNQPQHF

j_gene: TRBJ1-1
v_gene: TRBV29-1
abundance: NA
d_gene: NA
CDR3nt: TGCAGCGTTGTCGGGATGGGGGCCACTGAAGCTTTCTTT
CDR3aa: CSVVGMGATEAFF

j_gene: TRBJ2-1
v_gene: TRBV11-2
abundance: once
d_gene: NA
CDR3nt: TGTGCCAGCAGTACTACCGGGACAACCAACAATGAGCAGTTCTTC
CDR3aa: CASSTTGTTNNEQFF

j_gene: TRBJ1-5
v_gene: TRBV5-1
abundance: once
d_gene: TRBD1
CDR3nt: TGCGCCAGCAGCCCTGGACAGGATCAGCCCCAGCATTTT
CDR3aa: CASSPGQDQPQHF

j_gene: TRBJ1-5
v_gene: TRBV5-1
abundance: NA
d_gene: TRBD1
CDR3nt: TGCGCCAGCAGCTTGGTCCCGGGACAGAATCAGCCCCAGCATTTT
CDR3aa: CASSLVPGQNQPQHF